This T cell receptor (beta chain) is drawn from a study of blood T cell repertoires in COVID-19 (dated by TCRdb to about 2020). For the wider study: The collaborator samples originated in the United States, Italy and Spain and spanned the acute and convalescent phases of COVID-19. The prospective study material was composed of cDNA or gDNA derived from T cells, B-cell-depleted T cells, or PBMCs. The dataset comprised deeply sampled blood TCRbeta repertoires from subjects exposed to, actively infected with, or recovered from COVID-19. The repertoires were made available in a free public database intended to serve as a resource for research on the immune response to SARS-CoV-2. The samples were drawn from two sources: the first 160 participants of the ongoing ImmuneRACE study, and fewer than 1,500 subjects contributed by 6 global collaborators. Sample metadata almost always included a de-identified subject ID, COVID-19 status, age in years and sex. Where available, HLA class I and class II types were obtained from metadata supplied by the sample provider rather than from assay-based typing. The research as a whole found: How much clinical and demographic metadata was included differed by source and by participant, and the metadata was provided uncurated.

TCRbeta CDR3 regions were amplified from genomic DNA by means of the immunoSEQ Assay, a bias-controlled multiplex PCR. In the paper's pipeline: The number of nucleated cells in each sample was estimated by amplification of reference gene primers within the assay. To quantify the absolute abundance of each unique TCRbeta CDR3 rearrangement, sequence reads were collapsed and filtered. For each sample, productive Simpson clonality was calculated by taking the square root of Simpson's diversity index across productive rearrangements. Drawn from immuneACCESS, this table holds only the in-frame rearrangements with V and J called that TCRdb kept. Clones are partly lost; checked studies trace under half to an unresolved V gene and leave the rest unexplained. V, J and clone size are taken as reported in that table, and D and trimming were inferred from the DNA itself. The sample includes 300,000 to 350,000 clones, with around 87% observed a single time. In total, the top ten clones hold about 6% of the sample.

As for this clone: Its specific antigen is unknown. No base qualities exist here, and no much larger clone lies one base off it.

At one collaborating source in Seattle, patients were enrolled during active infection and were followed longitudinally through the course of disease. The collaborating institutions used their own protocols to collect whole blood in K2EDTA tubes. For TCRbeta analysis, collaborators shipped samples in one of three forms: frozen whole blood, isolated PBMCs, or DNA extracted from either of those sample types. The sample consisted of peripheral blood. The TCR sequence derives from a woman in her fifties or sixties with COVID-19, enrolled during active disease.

Read as DNA, the sequence is TGCGCCAGCAGCCAAAAACCCGGGACTAGCGGGACCGATACGCAGTATTTT. This gives the protein CASSQKPGTSGTDTQYF. The rearranged chain carries TRBV4-1 and TRBJ2-3, with 13 bases aligning to TRBD2. CDR1 and CDR2 were assigned from the germline V gene as MGHRA and YSYEKL. Compared with germline, V lacks 2 bases and J lacks 6 bases; bases without a gene match: 8. From the cysteine through the phenylalanine, the CDR3 covers 17 amino acids. Here the CDR3 DNA is all that survives: 51 bases in frame from base 1.